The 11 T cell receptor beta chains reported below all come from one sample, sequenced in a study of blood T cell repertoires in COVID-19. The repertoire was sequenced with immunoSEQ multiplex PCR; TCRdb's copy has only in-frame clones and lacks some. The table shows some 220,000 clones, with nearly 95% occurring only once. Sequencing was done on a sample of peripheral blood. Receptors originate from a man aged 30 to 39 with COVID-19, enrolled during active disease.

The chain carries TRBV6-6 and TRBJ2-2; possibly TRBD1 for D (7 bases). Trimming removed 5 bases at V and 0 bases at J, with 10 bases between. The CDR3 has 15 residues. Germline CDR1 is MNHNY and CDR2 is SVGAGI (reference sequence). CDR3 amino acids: CASSLRGANTGELFF. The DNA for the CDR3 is TGTGCCAGCAGTCTCAGGGGGGCGAACACCGGGGAGCTGTTTTTT.

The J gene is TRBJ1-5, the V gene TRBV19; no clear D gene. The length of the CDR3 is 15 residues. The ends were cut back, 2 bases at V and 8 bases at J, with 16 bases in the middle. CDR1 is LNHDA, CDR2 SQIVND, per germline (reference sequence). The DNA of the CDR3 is TGTGCCAGTAGTATACGAAAGGACGGGAGGGAGCCCCAGCATTTT. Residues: CASSIRKDGREPQHF.

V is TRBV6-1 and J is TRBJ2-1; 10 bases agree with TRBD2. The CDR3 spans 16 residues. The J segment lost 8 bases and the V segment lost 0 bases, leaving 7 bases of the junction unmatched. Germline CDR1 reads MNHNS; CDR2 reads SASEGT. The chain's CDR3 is CASSEATSGGAHEQFF. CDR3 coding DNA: TGTGCCAGCAGTGAAGCAACCAGCGGGGGGGCCCATGAGCAGTTCTTC.

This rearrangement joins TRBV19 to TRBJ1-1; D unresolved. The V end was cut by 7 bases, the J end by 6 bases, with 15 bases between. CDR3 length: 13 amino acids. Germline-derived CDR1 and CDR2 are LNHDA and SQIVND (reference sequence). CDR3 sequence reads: CASKGGFFAEAFF. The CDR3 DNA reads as TGTGCCAGTAAGGGAGGGTTTTTCGCTGAAGCTTTCTTT.

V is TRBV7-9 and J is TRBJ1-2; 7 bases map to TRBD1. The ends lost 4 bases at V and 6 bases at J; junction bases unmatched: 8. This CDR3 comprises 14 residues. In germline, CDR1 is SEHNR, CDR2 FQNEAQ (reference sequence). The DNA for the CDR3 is TGTGCCAGCAGCTACCCGGGACAGCAGGATGGCTACACCTTC. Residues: CASSYPGQQDGYTF. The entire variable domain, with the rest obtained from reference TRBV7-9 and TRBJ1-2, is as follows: DTGVSQNPRHKITKRGQNVTFRCDPISEHNRLYWYRQTLGQGPEFLTYFQNEAQLEKSRLLSDRFSAERPKGSFSTLEIQRTEQGDSAMYLCASSYPGQQDGYTFGSGTRLTVV.

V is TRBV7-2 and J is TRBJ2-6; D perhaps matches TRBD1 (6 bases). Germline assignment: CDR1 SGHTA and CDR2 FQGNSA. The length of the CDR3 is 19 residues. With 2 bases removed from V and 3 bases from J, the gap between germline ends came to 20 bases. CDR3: CASSLRDTMGLSGANVLTF. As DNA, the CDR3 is TGTGCCAGCAGCTTAAGGGACACAATGGGTCTTAGTGGGGCCAACGTCCTGACTTTC.

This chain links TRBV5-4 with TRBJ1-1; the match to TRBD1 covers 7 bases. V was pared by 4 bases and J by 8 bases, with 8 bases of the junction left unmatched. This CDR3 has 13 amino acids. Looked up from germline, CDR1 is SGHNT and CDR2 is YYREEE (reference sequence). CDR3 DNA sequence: TGTGCCAGCAGCCCGCACAAGACAGGGGAAGCTTTCTTT. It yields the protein CASSPHKTGEAFF.

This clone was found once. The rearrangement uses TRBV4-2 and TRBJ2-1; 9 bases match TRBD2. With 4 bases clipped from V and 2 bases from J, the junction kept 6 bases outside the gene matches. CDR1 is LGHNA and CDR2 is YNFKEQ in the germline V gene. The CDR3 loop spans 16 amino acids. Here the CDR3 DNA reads TGTGCCAGCAGCCCGGGAGCGGGGGGACCCTACAATGAGCAGTTCTTC. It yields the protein CASSPGAGGPYNEQFF.

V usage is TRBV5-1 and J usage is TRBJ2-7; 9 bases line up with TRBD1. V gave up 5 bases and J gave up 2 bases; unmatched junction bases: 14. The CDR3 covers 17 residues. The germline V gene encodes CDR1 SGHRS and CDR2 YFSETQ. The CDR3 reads CASSYGTGFAETYEQYF. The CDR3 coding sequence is TGCGCCAGCAGTTACGGGACAGGGTTTGCGGAGACCTACGAGCAGTACTTC.

The DNA for the CDR3 is TGTGCCAGCAGCCCCGGACAGGGAGTCTATGGCTACACCTTC. Its protein product is CASSPGQGVYGYTF. The chain links TRBV7-3 to TRBJ1-2; 8 positions agree with TRBD1. Per germline, CDR1 SGHTA and CDR2 FQGTGA. This CDR3 is built from 14 residues. V lost 5 bases to trimming and J lost 4 bases; unmatched junction nucleotides: 6.

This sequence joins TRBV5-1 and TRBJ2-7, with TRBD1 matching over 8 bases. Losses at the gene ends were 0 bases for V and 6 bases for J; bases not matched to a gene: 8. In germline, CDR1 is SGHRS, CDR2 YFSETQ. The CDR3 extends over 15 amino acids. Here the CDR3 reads CASSLDGRGPLEQYF. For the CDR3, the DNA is TGCGCCAGCAGCTTGGACGGCAGGGGGCCGCTCGAGCAGTACTTC. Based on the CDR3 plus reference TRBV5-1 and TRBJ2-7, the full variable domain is KAGVTQTPRYLIKTRGQQVTLSCSPISGHRSVSWYQQTPGQGLQFLFEYFSETQRNKGNFPGRFSGRQFSNSRSEMNVSTLELGDSALYLCASSLDGRGPLEQYFGPGTRLTVT.